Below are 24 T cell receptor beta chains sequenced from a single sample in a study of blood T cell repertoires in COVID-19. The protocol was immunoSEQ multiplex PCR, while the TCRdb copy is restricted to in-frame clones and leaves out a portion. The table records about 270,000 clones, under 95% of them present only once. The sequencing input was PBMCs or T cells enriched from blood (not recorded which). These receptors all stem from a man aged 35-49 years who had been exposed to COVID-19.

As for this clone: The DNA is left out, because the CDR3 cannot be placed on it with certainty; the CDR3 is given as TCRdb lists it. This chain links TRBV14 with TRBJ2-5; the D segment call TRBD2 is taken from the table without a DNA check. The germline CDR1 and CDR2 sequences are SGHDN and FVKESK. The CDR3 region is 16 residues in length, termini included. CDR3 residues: CASSQDLQRGIETQYF.

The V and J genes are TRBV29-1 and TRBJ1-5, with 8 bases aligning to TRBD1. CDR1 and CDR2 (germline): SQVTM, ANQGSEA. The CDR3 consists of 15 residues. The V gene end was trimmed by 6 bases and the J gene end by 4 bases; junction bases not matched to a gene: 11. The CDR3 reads CSVSSGTGVNQPQHF. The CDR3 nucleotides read TGCAGCGTCTCTTCCGGGACAGGTGTAAATCAGCCCCAGCATTTT. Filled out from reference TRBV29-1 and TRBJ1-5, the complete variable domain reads SAVISQKPSRDICQRGTSLTIQCQVDSQVTMMFWYRQQPGQSLTLIATANQGSEATYESGFVIDKFPISRPNLTFSTLTVSNMSPEDSSIYLCSVSSGTGVNQPQHFGDGTRLSIL.

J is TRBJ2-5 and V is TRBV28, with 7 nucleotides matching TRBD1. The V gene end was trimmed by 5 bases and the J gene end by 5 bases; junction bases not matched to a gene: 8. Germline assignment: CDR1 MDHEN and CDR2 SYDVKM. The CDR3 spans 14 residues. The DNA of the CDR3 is TGTGCCAGCAGTACCCAGGGACAGTCGGAGACCCAGTACTTC. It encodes CASSTQGQSETQYF.

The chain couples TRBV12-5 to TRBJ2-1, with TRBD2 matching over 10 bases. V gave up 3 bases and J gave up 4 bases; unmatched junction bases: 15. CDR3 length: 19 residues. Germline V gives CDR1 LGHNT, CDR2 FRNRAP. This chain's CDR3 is CASGLTREAGTSVYNEQFF. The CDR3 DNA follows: TGTGCTAGTGGTTTAACCAGAGAGGCCGGGACTAGCGTTTACAATGAGCAGTTCTTC.

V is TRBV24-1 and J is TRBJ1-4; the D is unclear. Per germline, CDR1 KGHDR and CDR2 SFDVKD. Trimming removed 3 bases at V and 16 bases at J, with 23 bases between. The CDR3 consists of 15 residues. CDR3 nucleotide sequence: TGTGCCACCAGTGATCTGTCAGACCGACGGCGGCGGCGGTTTTTT. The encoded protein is CATSDLSDRRRRRFF.

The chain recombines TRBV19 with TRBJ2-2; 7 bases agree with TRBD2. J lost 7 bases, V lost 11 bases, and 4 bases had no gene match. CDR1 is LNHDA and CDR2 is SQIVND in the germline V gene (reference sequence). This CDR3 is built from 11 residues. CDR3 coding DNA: TGTGCCTCCTCGGGGGGCGGGGAGCTGTTTTTT. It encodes CASSGGGELFF.

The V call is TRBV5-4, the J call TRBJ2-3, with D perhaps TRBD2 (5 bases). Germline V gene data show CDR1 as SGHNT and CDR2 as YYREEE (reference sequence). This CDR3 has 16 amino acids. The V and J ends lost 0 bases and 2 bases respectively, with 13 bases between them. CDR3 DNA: TGTGCCAGCAGCTTGGCGGTACTCCGGGACACAGATACGCAGTATTTT. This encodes CASSLAVLRDTDTQYF.

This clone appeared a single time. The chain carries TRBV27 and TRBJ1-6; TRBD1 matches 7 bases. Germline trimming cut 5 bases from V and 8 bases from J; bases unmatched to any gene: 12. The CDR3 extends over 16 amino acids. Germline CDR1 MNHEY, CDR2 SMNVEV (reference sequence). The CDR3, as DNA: TGTGCCAGCAGTCAACTCCCAGGGGGTGATGATTCACCCCTCCACTTT. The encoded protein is CASSQLPGGDDSPLHF.

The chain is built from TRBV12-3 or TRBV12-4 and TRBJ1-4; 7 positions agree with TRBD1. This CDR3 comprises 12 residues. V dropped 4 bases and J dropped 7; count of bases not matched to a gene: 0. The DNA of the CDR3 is TGTGCCAGCAGTTGGGACAGTGAAAAACTGTTTTTT. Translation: CASSWDSEKLFF.

Written as DNA, the CDR3 is TGTGCCAGCAGCCCCTGGACAGGGCCCAAAAACATTCAGTACTTC. Protein sequence: CASSPWTGPKNIQYF. J is TRBJ2-4 and V is TRBV9; 8 positions agree with TRBD1. This CDR3 has 15 residues. The trim removed 4 bases at V and 2 bases at J, leaving 5 bases unmatched. The germline V gene has CDR1 SGDLS and CDR2 YYNGEE.

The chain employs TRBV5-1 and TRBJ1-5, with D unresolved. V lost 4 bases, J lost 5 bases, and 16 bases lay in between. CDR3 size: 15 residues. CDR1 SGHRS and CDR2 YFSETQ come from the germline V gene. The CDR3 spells CASSLDPGSYQPQHF. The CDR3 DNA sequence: TGCGCCAGCAGCCTCGACCCGGGTTCTTATCAGCCCCAGCATTTT.

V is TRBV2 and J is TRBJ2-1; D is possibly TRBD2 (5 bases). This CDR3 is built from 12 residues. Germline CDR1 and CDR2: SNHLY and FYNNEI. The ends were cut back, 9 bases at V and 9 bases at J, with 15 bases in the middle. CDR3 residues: CASVFEGTEQFF. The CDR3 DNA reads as TGTGCCAGTGTATTTGAGGGTACTGAGCAGTTCTTC.

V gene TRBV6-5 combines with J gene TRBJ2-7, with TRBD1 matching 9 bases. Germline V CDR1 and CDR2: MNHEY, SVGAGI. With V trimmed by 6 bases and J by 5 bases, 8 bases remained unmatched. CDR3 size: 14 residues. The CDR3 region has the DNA TGTGCCAGCAGGGGTACAGGGGGCAACGACGAGCAGTACTTC. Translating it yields CASRGTGGNDEQYF.

The CDR3 sequence: CASGAGLASGNEQFF. DNA for the CDR3: TGTGCTAGTGGCGCCGGACTAGCTTCGGGGAATGAGCAGTTCTTC. The chain links TRBV12-5 to TRBJ2-1; TRBD2 aligns across 8 bases. The CDR3 spans 15 residues. Germline V gives CDR1 LGHNT, CDR2 FRNRAP. With V trimmed by 6 bases and J by 7 bases, 11 bases remained unmatched.

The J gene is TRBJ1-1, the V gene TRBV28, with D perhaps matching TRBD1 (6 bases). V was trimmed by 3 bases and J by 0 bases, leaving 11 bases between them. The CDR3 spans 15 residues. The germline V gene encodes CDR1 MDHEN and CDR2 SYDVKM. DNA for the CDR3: TGTGCCAGCAGTTTTTTGGGGGACATGAACACTGAAGCTTTCTTT. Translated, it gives CASSFLGDMNTEAFF.

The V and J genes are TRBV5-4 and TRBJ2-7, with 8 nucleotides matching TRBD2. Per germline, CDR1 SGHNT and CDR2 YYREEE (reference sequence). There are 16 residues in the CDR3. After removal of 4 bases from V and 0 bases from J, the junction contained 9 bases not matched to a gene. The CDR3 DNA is TGTGCCAGCAGCCCGACCCGACTAGCGTACTCCTACGAGCAGTACTTC. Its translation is CASSPTRLAYSYEQYF. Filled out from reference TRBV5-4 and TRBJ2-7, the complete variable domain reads ETGVTQSPTHLIKTRGQQVTLRCSSQSGHNTVSWYQQALGQGPQFIFQYYREEENGRGNFPPRFSGLQFPNYSSELNVNALELDDSALYLCASSPTRLAYSYEQYFGPGTRLTVT.

CDR3 protein: CASNDGSSSTDTQYF. Here the CDR3 DNA reads TGTGCCAGTAACGACGGGAGTTCTAGCACAGATACGCAGTATTTT. This chain connects TRBV19 to TRBJ2-3, with D possibly TRBD2 on 6 matching bases. CDR1 and CDR2 (germline): LNHDA, SQIVND (reference sequence). The CDR3 length is 15 residues. The V end was cut by 7 bases, the J end by 0 bases, with 14 bases between.

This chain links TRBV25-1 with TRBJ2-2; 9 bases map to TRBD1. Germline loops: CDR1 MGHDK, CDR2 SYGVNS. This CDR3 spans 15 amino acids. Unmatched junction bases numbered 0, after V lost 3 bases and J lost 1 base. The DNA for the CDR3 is TGTGCCAGCAGTGAGGACAGGGGGAACACCGGGGAGCTGTTTTTT. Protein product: CASSEDRGNTGELFF.

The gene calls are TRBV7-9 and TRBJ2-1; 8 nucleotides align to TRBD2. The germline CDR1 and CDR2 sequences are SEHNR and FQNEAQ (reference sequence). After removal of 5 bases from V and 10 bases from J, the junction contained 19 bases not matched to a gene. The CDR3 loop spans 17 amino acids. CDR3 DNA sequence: TGTGCCAGCAGCAGAGCATCGGGACTAGGGGTTCAACAGGAGCAGTTCTTC. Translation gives CASSRASGLGVQQEQFF. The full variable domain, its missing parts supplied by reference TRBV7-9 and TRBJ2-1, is DTGVSQNPRHKITKRGQNVTFRCDPISEHNRLYWYRQTLGQGPEFLTYFQNEAQLEKSRLLSDRFSAERPKGSFSTLEIQRTEQGDSAMYLCASSRASGLGVQQEQFFGPGTRLTVL.

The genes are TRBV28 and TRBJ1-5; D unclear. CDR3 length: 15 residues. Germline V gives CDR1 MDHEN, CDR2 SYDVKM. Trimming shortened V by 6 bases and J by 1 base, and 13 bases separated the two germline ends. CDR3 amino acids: CASRLERVSNQPQHF. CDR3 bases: TGTGCCAGCAGACTTGAACGGGTGAGCAATCAGCCCCAGCATTTT.

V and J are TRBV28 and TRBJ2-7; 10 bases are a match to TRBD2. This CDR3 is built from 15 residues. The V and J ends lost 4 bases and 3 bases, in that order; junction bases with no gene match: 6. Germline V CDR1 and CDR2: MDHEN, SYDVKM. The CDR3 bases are TGTGCCAGCAGTTCAGTAGCGGGAGGTTTCTACGAGCAGTACTTC. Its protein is CASSSVAGGFYEQYF.

CDR3 region: CASSESGQPKWVEQYF. CDR3 bases: TGTGCCAGCAGTGAAAGCGGACAGCCCAAATGGGTGGAGCAGTACTTC. The chain recombines TRBV2 with TRBJ2-7; possible D gene TRBD1, 6 bases. This CDR3 has 16 amino acids. Per the germline V gene, CDR1 is SNHLY and CDR2 is FYNNEI. V was trimmed by 2 bases and J by 7 bases, leaving 21 bases between them.

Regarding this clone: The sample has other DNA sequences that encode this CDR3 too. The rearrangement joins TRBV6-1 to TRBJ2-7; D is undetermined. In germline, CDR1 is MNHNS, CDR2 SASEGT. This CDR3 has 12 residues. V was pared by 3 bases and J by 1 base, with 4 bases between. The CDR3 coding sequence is TGTGCCAGCAGTGACAGTTCCTACGAGCAGTACTTC. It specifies CASSDSSYEQYF.

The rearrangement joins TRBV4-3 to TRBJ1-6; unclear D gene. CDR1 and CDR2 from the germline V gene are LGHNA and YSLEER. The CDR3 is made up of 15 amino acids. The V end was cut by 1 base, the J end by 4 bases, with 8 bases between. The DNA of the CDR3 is TGCGCCAGCAGCCAAGGTGGCGGTTATAATTCACCCCTCCACTTT. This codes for CASSQGGGYNSPLHF.